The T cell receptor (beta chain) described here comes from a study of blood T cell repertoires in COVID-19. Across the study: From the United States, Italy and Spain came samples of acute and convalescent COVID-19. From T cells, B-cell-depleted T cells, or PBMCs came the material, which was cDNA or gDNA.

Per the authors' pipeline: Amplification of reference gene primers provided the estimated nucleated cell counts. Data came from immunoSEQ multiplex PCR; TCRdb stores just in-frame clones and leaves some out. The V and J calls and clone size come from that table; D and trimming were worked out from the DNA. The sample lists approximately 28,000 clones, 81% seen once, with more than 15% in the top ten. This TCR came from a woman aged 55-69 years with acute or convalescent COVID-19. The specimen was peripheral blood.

CDR3 in amino acids: CATSGDRGTNEQFF. The CDR3 DNA is TGTGCCACCAGTGGAGACAGGGGTACTAATGAGCAGTTCTTC. The V call is TRBV24-1, the J call TRBJ2-1; TRBD1 matches at 8 bases. This CDR3 has 14 amino acids. J gave up 7 bases and V 5 bases, and 6 bases lay outside the gene matches. CDR1 and CDR2 (germline): KGHDR, SFDVKD.